Listed here are 6 T cell receptor beta chains from one sample, sequenced in a study of blood T cell repertoires in COVID-19. Assay used: immunoSEQ multiplex PCR; TCRdb lists only in-frame clones, some missing. The sample holds some 49,000 clones, roughly 82% seen once. Material: peripheral blood. The receptors stem from a woman aged 60-75 years with acute or convalescent COVID-19.

The chain recombines TRBV3-1 (or the pseudogene TRBV3-2) with TRBJ1-1; TRBD1 matches 7 bases. The ends lost 1 base at V and 6 bases at J; junction bases unmatched: 8. Per the germline V gene, CDR1 is LGHDT and CDR2 is YNNKEL (reference sequence). This CDR3 contains 15 residues. CDR3 in amino acids: CASSQARGGRAEAFF. The CDR3 DNA follows: TGTGCCAGCAGCCAAGCTCGAGGGGGCCGGGCTGAAGCTTTCTTT.

The chain combines TRBV4-2 with TRBJ2-4, with TRBD2 matching 11 bases. Germline V lookup: CDR1 LGHNA, CDR2 YNFKEQ. J was trimmed by 3 bases and V by 3 bases; bases with no gene match: 1. This CDR3 region has 15 residues. The CDR3 loop is CASSQTSGNKNIQYF. Written as DNA, the CDR3 is TGTGCCAGCAGCCAGACTAGCGGGAACAAAAACATTCAGTACTTC.

The V call is TRBV6-5, the J call TRBJ1-6; TRBD1 is a possible D gene (6 bases). Per the germline V gene, CDR1 is MNHEY and CDR2 is SVGAGI. The CDR3 runs 15 residues. V lost 6 bases and J lost 7, with 16 bases in between. CDR3 in amino acids: CASSRTGFANSPLHF. The CDR3 coding sequence is TGTGCCAGCAGCCGAACAGGGTTTGCGAATTCACCCCTCCACTTT.

V usage is TRBV28 and J usage is TRBJ2-5; 8 bases fit TRBD1. V lost 5 bases, J lost 5 bases, and 13 bases stayed unmatched. This CDR3 region has 16 residues. CDR1 and CDR2 from the germline V gene are MDHEN and SYDVKM. CDR3 in amino acids: CASSPPGQASGETQYF. The CDR3 DNA reads TGTGCCAGCAGTCCACCGGGACAGGCCTCCGGGGAGACCCAGTACTTC.

This clone was observed a handful of times. The chain couples TRBV19 to TRBJ1-1; D may be TRBD1 (5 bases). CDR3 size: 17 residues. Looked up from germline, CDR1 is LNHDA and CDR2 is SQIVND (reference sequence). V was cut by 3 bases and J by 1 base, with 18 bases left in between. CDR3 residues: CASSMFAGSIWNTEAFF. The CDR3 coding sequence is TGTGCCAGTAGTATGTTTGCAGGGTCAATTTGGAACACTGAAGCTTTCTTT. Filled out from reference TRBV19 and TRBJ1-1, the complete variable domain reads DGGITQSPKYLFRKEGQNVTLSCEQNLNHDAMYWYRQDPGQGLRLIYYSQIVNDFQKGDIAEGYSVSREKKESFPLTVTSAQKNPTAFYLCASSMFAGSIWNTEAFFGQGTRLTVV.

The chain recombines TRBV19 with TRBJ1-1; D is perhaps TRBD1 (5 bases). CDR3 length: 14 residues. The ends were cut back, 5 bases at V and 1 base at J, with 11 bases in the middle. The germline gives CDR1 LNHDA, CDR2 SQIVND (reference sequence). The CDR3 sequence is CASSPTGWNTEAFF. The CDR3, as DNA: TGTGCCAGTAGTCCCACAGGTTGGAACACTGAAGCTTTCTTT.